These 18 T cell receptor beta chains originate from one sample sequenced in a study of T cells in Graves' hyperthyroidism and ophthalmopathy. RNA transcripts provided the source from which TCR beta CDR3 regions were amplified. Primed by the HTBI set, a first-round RT-PCR was run on the TCR CDR3. TCRdb redid the calling of the multiplex PCR reads with MiXCR, one entry per CDR3 protein. Altogether almost 600,000 distinct CDR3 sequences are present, around 42% being singletons, with the ten largest covering around 8%. Sequenced material: peripheral blood or thyroid tissue (not recorded which). The receptors stem from a woman aged 18-29 years with Graves' hyperthyroidism.

In this sample, this clonotype turned up many times. The rearrangement links TRBV20-1 to TRBJ1-1, with 8 bases fitting TRBD1. Trimming took 0 bases from V and 4 from J; bases not matched to a gene: 4. The germline CDR1 and CDR2 sequences are DFQATT and SNEGSKA (reference sequence). This CDR3 has 14 residues. CDR3 in amino acids: CSARENRGGTEAFF. As DNA, the CDR3 is TGCAGTGCTAGAGAAAACAGGGGGGGCACTGAAGCTTTCTTT.

This clonotype was observed at least ten times. The chain employs TRBV9 and TRBJ2-3; D gene unclear. This CDR3 is built from 14 residues. The germline V gene has CDR1 SGDLS and CDR2 YYNGEE. V lost 3 bases and J lost 2, with 10 bases in between. CDR3: CASSASTNTDTQYF. CDR3 sequence (DNA): TGTGCCAGCAGCGCCAGCACTAACACAGATACGCAGTATTTT.

This clonotype has a count of ten or more. This chain joins TRBV20-1 and TRBJ1-6; D is perhaps TRBD1 (5 bases). V lost 2 bases and J lost 9, with 14 bases in between. Germline V lookup: CDR1 DFQATT, CDR2 SNEGSKA (reference sequence). CDR3 length: 14 amino acids. CDR3 residues: CSARPWGWGSPLHF. CDR3 in DNA: TGCAGTGCTAGACCCTGGGGGTGGGGTTCACCCCTCCACTTT.

The V and J genes are TRBV29-1 and TRBJ1-1, with D perhaps TRBD1 (5 bases). This CDR3 has 13 residues. The V gene lost 8 bases and the J gene lost 3 bases, with 16 bases spanning the gap. Germline V gene lookup returns CDR1 SQVTM and CDR2 ANQGSEA. The CDR3 region is CSLGLFSDTEAFF. For the CDR3, the DNA is TGCAGCTTGGGACTATTTTCAGACACTGAAGCTTTCTTT.

In regard to this clonotype: This CDR3 fails to terminate in the conserved phenylalanine or tryptophan, so it likely reflects a read error. It is unclear where the CDR3 begins or ends on the DNA, so no DNA is shown, and the CDR3 is as TCRdb lists it. The chain is built from TRBV7-4 and TRBJ1-2; the D call in the table, TRBD1, was not verified against the DNA. Per germline, CDR1 SGHVT and CDR2 SQSDAQ. Including both end residues, the CDR3 is 11 amino acids long. The CDR3 sequence: CASSLDRGSTY.

This clonotype was seen at least ten times. The chain combines TRBV19 with TRBJ1-1; D call uncertain. The CDR3 is made up of 14 amino acids. Germline CDR1 LNHDA, CDR2 SQIVND (reference sequence). V was cut by 1 base and J by 1 base, with 7 bases left in between. The CDR3 loop is CASSIGDGNTEAFF. In nucleotides, the CDR3 is TGTGCCAGTAGTATAGGGGATGGGAACACTGAAGCTTTCTTT.

This clonotype was recorded only once. The gene calls are TRBV10-3 and TRBJ1-2, with TRBD1 matching over 9 bases. CDR3 length: 13 residues. Losses at the gene ends were 4 bases for V and 8 bases for J; bases not matched to a gene: 5. CDR1 and CDR2 (germline): ENHRY, SYGVKD. CDR3 amino acids: CAISGDRERGYTF. The DNA of the CDR3 is TGTGCCATCAGTGGGGACAGGGAGCGGGGCTACACCTTC.

The chain employs TRBV29-1 and TRBJ1-2; D not certain. Germline values: CDR1 SQVTM, CDR2 ANQGSEA. The CDR3 has 15 residues. The ends were cut back, 2 bases at V and 6 bases at J, with 19 bases in the middle. This CDR3 is CSVESAGFSGDGYTF. Here the CDR3 DNA reads TGCAGCGTTGAATCGGCCGGTTTCTCCGGGGATGGCTACACCTTC.

V gene TRBV7-3 combines with J gene TRBJ2-1; no clear D gene. V was cut by 0 bases and J by 0 bases, with 12 bases left in between. The CDR3 is 17 residues long. Germline V gene sequence: CDR1 SGHTA, CDR2 FQGTGA. CDR3 DNA: TGTGCCAGCAGCTTAACGGGCGGCGCGAGCTCCTACAATGAGCAGTTCTTC. It specifies CASSLTGGASSYNEQFF.

This clonotype was observed at least ten times. This chain uses TRBV2 with TRBJ2-7; D is possibly TRBD1 or TRBD2 (5 bases each). CDR1 SNHLY and CDR2 FYNNEI come from the germline V gene. The CDR3 runs 13 residues. The V gene lost 3 bases and the J gene lost 3 bases, with 9 bases spanning the gap. CDR3 in DNA: TGTGCCAGCAGTGAGGGGGTAAACTACGAGCAGTACTTC. It codes for CASSEGVNYEQYF.

This clonotype appeared many times. The chain joins TRBV7-2 to TRBJ1-1, with D possibly being TRBD1 (6 bases). Germline CDR1 SGHTA, CDR2 FQGNSA. The CDR3 is 14 residues long. Trimming removed 4 bases from V and 0 bases from J, with 9 bases in between. This chain's CDR3 is CASSSQGLNTEAFF. The CDR3 DNA is TGTGCCAGCAGCTCCCAGGGGTTGAACACTGAAGCTTTCTTT.

This clonotype was detected many times. The V call is TRBV11-2, the J call TRBJ2-7; 11 nucleotides agree with TRBD2. This CDR3 is built from 16 residues. V lost 4 bases and J lost 4; bases outside the gene matches: 9. The V gene's germline CDR1 is SGHAT and CDR2 FQNNGV. The CDR3 nucleotides read TGTGCCAGCAGCTACCAGCTAGCGGGAGGAAAGTACGAGCAGTACTTC. It is translated as CASSYQLAGGKYEQYF. Looking up the rest from reference TRBV11-2 and TRBJ2-7 gives the full variable domain: EAGVAQSPRYKIIEKRQSVAFWCNPISGHATLYWYQQILGQGPKLLIQFQNNGVVDDSQLPKDRFSAERLKGVDSTLKIQPAKLEDSAVYLCASSYQLAGGKYEQYFGPGTRLTVT.

This clonotype was seen ten or more times. The V gene is TRBV7-6, the J gene TRBJ2-5; the D gene is possibly TRBD2 (5 bases). This CDR3 region has 11 residues. Trimming cost V 5 bases and J 9 bases, with 10 bases left between them. The germline V gene encodes CDR1 SGHVS and CDR2 FNYEAQ. In nucleotides, the CDR3 is TGTGCCAGCAGCCCCATGGAGGCCCAGTACTTC. It codes for CASSPMEAQYF.

This clonotype came up many times. The chain employs TRBV20-1 and TRBJ2-7, with 7 nucleotides matching TRBD1. V shed 3 bases, J shed 0 bases, and the junction held 8 bases outside the gene matches. CDR3 length equals 15 residues. Per germline, CDR1 DFQATT and CDR2 SNEGSKA (reference sequence). The CDR3 loop reads CSASGAGGPSYEQYF. CDR3 sequence (DNA): TGCAGTGCTAGTGGGGCAGGGGGTCCCTCCTACGAGCAGTACTTC.

The V and J genes are TRBV4-1 and TRBJ1-3; no clear D gene. The V end was cut by 0 bases, the J end by 3 bases, with 9 bases between. The CDR3 length is 15 residues. Germline CDR1 is MGHRA and CDR2 is YSYEKL. Here the CDR3 DNA reads TGCGCCAGCAGCCAAGAGGGATTTCTTGGAAACACCATATATTTT. It specifies CASSQEGFLGNTIYF.

The V call is TRBV15, the J call TRBJ1-2, with a possible D match to TRBD1 (5 bases). In germline, CDR1 is LNHNV, CDR2 YYDKDF (reference sequence). Trimming stripped 0 bases from V and 8 bases from J, with 16 bases between. The CDR3 runs to 15 residues. Here the CDR3 DNA reads TGTGCCACCAGCAGAGAAGTAGGGACTCAGTTGGGCTACACCTTC. Its protein product is CATSREVGTQLGYTF.

This clonotype has ten or more counts. The rearrangement joins TRBV5-1 to TRBJ1-2; D not certain. CDR3 length: 14 residues. V lost 4 bases, J lost 5 bases, and 15 bases lay in between. Germline CDR1 SGHRS, CDR2 YFSETQ. CDR3 nucleotide sequence: TGCGCCAGCAGCGCGAATTTGGCAGCTTATGGCTACACCTTC. It encodes CASSANLAAYGYTF.

As to this clonotype: Being one base from a much bigger clone, this may be a read error. The chain has TRBV7-9 and TRBJ1-1; the match to TRBD1 covers 12 bases. The CDR3 is 15 residues long. CDR1 SEHNR and CDR2 FQNEAQ come from the germline V gene (reference sequence). Trimming cost V 4 bases and J 4 bases; bases outside gene matches: 4. The CDR3 sequence: CASSSGTGGSTEAFF. The CDR3 nucleotides read TGTGCCAGCAGCTCCGGGACAGGGGGCAGCACTGAAGCTTTCTTT.